This T cell receptor beta chain stems from a study of glioma-infiltrating T cells after dendritic cell vaccination. Germline CDR1 reads SQVTM; CDR2 reads ANQGSEA. V lost 7 bases, J lost 0 bases, and 9 bases lay in between. The CDR3 is 12 amino acids. TCRdb keeps only in-frame clones here, not all; method: immunoSEQ multiplex PCR. The data show about 32,000 clones, 90% to 95% seen once. The sample consisted of blood, taken before dendritic cell vaccination. V and J are TRBV29-1 and TRBJ1-1; TRBD1 is a possible D gene (6 bases). The TCR was taken from a human donor with glioblastoma. The CDR3 coding sequence is TGCAGCGCCGGACAGATGAACACTGAAGCTTTCTTT. This encodes CSAGQMNTEAFF.